This passage covers 5 T cell receptor beta chains from one sample sequenced in a study of OX40 agonist ivuxolimab in advanced cancers. Library generation was performed with the immunoSEQ multiplex PCR assay. Held by TCRdb, this immuneACCESS table contains in-frame sequences only and omits some clones. Under half of the omission traces to an unresolved V gene where checked; the cause of the rest is unknown. This sample comprises approximately 100,000 clones, approximately 90% of them detected only once. The ten largest clones add up to around 0.48% of the sample. The sample consisted of CD4+ or CD8+ T cells sorted from blood, taken in a trial of the OX40 agonist ivuxolimab. The receptors come from an adult with an advanced solid tumor such as melanoma, head and neck, liver or kidney cancer.

The rearrangement links TRBV18 to TRBJ2-1, with 10 bases identical to TRBD2. This CDR3 spans 14 amino acids. V was pared by 0 bases and J by 9 bases, with 2 bases of the junction left unmatched. Germline values: CDR1 KGHSH, CDR2 LQKENI. The CDR3, as DNA: TGTGCCAGCTCACCACCGATAGCGGGGGGTGAGCAGTTCTTC. It translates to CASSPPIAGGEQFF.

The CDR3 DNA follows: TGTGCTAGTGGCTACTCTCTTAACTCCTACAATGAGCAGTTCTTC. It specifies CASGYSLNSYNEQFF. The chain recombines TRBV12-5 with TRBJ2-1; D is ambiguous. CDR3 size: 15 residues. The V gene lost 6 bases and the J gene lost 0 bases, with 12 bases spanning the gap. From germline, CDR1 is LGHNT and CDR2 FRNRAP.

This sequence joins TRBV7-2 and TRBJ2-3; 12 bases map to TRBD2. The CDR3 is 17 amino acids. Germline assignment: CDR1 SGHTA and CDR2 FQGNSA. V lost 1 base, J lost 0 bases, and 2 bases stayed unmatched. The DNA of the CDR3 is TGTGCCAGCAGCTTAGACCTAGCGGGGGGGAGCACAGATACGCAGTATTTT. It translates to CASSLDLAGGSTDTQYF.

The rearrangement links TRBV11-2 to TRBJ1-2; TRBD1 matches 9 bases. The germline gives CDR1 SGHAT, CDR2 FQNNGV. V dropped 1 base and J dropped 2; count of bases not matched to a gene: 5. The CDR3 extends over 16 amino acids. CDR3 bases: TGTGCCAGCAGCTTAGTGGAGACAGGGGGGAACTATGGCTACACCTTC. Its protein is CASSLVETGGNYGYTF.

The gene calls are TRBV5-1 and TRBJ1-3; D is undetermined. V dropped 0 bases and J dropped 3 bases, with 13 bases sitting between them. There are 16 residues in the CDR3. From germline, CDR1 is SGHRS and CDR2 YFSETQ. The CDR3 nucleotides are TGCGCCAGCAGCTTGGCCGGTGGGCAGAGTGGAAACACCATATATTTT. Translating gives CASSLAGGQSGNTIYF.